A selection of T cell receptor beta chains follows, all from one sample in a study of identifying expanded T cells in peripheral blood. Libraries were prepared by immunoSEQ multiplex PCR; TCRdb keeps only in-frame clonotypes and omits some of them. The sample gives roughly 92,000 clones, approximately 90% of which show up once; 15% to 20% is in the top ten. Sequencing used blood. These receptors were collected from a person between 18 and 69 years old in good health. Both conserved end residues are part of each CDR3. The D gene is left open where the match is weak. Clone size is shown for a subset of rows, as once, few, many or a class of expanded clone.

abundance	d_gene	v_gene	j_gene	CDR3aa	CDR3nt
.	TRBD2	TRBV11-2	TRBJ2-7	CASSLSASGGSYEQYF	TGTGCCAGCAGCTTATCAGCTAGCGGGGGCTCCTACGAGCAGTACTTC
once	.	TRBV27	TRBJ2-2	CASSLITNTGELFF	TGTGCCAGCAGTTTAATTACGAACACCGGGGAGCTGTTTTTT
.	TRBD2	TRBV5-8	TRBJ2-5	CASSLGTTSGDETQYF	TGTGCCAGCAGCTTGGGGACAACTAGCGGGGATGAGACCCAGTACTTC
.	TRBD1	TRBV2	TRBJ2-1	CASRGTGWLDEQFF	TGTGCCAGCCGGGGGACAGGGTGGTTGGATGAGCAGTTCTTC
.	.	TRBV7-9	TRBJ1-2	CASSLGGTYGYTF	TGTGCCAGCAGCTTAGGGGGCACCTATGGCTACACCTTC
.	TRBD1	TRBV11-2	TRBJ1-2	CASRGTGVIGYTF	TGTGCCAGCAGGGGTACAGGGGTCATTGGCTACACCTTC
once	.	TRBV4-3	TRBJ2-7	CASSQGAEGGALGQYF	TGCGCCAGCAGCCAAGGGGCGGAGGGGGGGGCCCTAGGGCAGTACTTC
.	.	TRBV4-3	TRBJ2-2	CASSQDRDVKAGELFF	TGCGCCAGCAGCCAAGATCGGGACGTCAAGGCCGGGGAGCTGTTTTTT
.	.	TRBV2	TRBJ2-2	CASSEFWGTGELFF	TGTGCCAGCAGTGAATTTTGGGGGACCGGGGAGCTGTTTTTT
medium-sized	TRBD1	TRBV5-8	TRBJ1-5	CASSLRQGAWQPQHF	TGTGCCAGCAGCCTAAGACAGGGGGCCTGGCAGCCCCAGCATTTT
.	TRBD1	TRBV7-2	TRBJ1-2	CASSALRDRGLGAYGYTF	TGTGCCAGCAGCGCCCTCCGGGACAGGGGGCTGGGCGCCTATGGCTACACCTTC
few	.	TRBV4-3	TRBJ1-2	CASSQGRWDYGYTF	TGCGCCAGCAGCCAGGGACGCTGGGACTATGGCTACACCTTC
once	.	TRBV6-1	TRBJ1-2	CASGEGTANNYGYTF	TGTGCCAGCGGTGAGGGGACGGCTAATAACTATGGCTACACCTTC
.	TRBD1	TRBV7-2	TRBJ2-7	CASSLDFGQGYEQYF	TGTGCCAGCAGCTTAGATTTCGGACAGGGCTACGAGCAGTACTTC
.	.	TRBV15	TRBJ2-7	CATSRGGLSAEQYF	TGTGCCACCAGCAGGGGGGGACTCTCGGCCGAGCAGTACTTC
once	.	TRBV4-1	TRBJ1-2	CASSQDPGRINYGYTF	TGCGCCAGCAGCCAAGATCCGGGCCGTATCAACTATGGCTACACCTTC
.	.	TRBV7-8	TRBJ1-2	CASSLGAYGYTF	TGTGCCAGCAGCTTAGGGGCTTACGGCTACACCTTC
.	TRBD1	TRBV7-2	TRBJ1-2	CASSYAGGANSYGYTF	TGTGCCAGCAGCTACGCAGGGGGCGCGAATAGCTATGGCTACACCTTC
.	.	TRBV27	TRBJ1-1	CASSLSGGTEAFF	TGTGCCAGCAGTTTATCAGGTGGCACTGAAGCTTTCTTT
.	.	TRBV15	TRBJ1-6	CATSRDRDRTFSPLHF	TGTGCCACCAGCAGAGATAGGGACCGAACATTTTCACCCCTCCACTTT